This T cell receptor (beta chain) was observed in a study of vaccination and CD4 T cells after COVID-19. Looking at the study overall: Blood was drawn a median 72 days post second dose, range 14 to 241.

Trimming shortened V by 3 bases and J by 0 bases, and 11 bases separated the two germline ends. This CDR3 has 16 residues. CDR1 and CDR2 from the germline V gene are LNHNV and YYDKDF (reference sequence). Specified treatment: roughly ten-day PBMC culture with coronavirus spike peptide pools or control peptides (ViraFEST assay). During the years 2011-2018, before the COVID-19 pandemic, the unexposed donor's CD4+ T cells were collected. Remarks on this clonotype: Antigen: not known.

The Oncomine TCR Beta short-read assay generated sequence data from the DNA of cultured CD4+ T cells. TCRdb processed the PCR reads anew with MiXCR; each CDR3 protein has one entry. In the table there are a few thousand distinct CDR3 sequences, approximately 42% of which are singletons. The receptor was isolated from a human donor in good health. The sequencing sample was made of CD4+ T cells from blood, cultured in vitro. V and J are TRBV15 and TRBJ2-2, with D possibly matching TRBD1 (6 bases). The DNA of the CDR3 is TGTGCCACCAGCAGGGACACAGGGTCGAACACCGGGGAGCTGTTTTTT. This sequence encodes CATSRDTGSNTGELFF.